A single sample gave rise to the 16 T cell receptor beta chains below, sequenced in a study of identical twins (dated by TCRdb to about 2016). The library was made by 5' RACE. The sequencer was an Illumina HiSeq 2000. In TCRdb, the public reads were trimmed at Q25 with fastp and aligned with MiXCR, with productive beta chains retained. Identical CDR3 proteins give one entry, which carries the most common genes and DNA. This sample lists roughly 750,000 distinct CDR3 sequences; 20% to 25% were detected once. About 4.3% of the sample goes to the ten largest clones. These data were likewise used in another study, on T cells expressing NK-cell markers.

Specimen: PBMCs. The receptors were gathered from a woman in her late teens or twenties in good health.

The chain is built from TRBV27 and TRBJ2-7; D might be TRBD1 or TRBD2, each matching 7 bases. The CDR3 sequence is 14 residues long. V shed 5 bases and J shed 3 bases, with 14 bases lying between them. Per the germline V gene, CDR1 is MNHEY and CDR2 is SMNVEV (reference sequence). The CDR3 DNA reads TGTGCCAGCAGTCAGACAGGGAGGGTCTACGAGCAGTACTTC. It translates to CASSQTGRVYEQYF.

This chain uses TRBV12-3 or TRBV12-4 with TRBJ2-1; the D call may be TRBD1 or TRBD2 (6 bases each). This CDR3 spans 19 amino acids. V lost 5 bases and J 2 bases, leaving 25 bases between the germline ends. The chain's CDR3 is CASSDGGRLGRRTYNEQFF. The CDR3 DNA reads TGTGCCAGCAGTGACGGGGGCCGGCTGGGGCGGCGCACCTACAATGAGCAGTTCTTC.

This clonotype came up many times. V usage is TRBV3-1 and J usage is TRBJ2-3; D gene ambiguous. Trimming left V 2 bases short and J 2 bases short, with 8 bases between. This CDR3 has 14 amino acids. Germline V CDR1 and CDR2: LGHDT, YNNKEL (reference sequence). The CDR3 loop reads CASSQRGNTDTQYF. The CDR3 nucleotides read TGTGCCAGCAGCCAACGAGGAAACACAGATACGCAGTATTTT.

The V call is TRBV7-9, the J call TRBJ2-5; the D is unclear. The V gene's germline CDR1 is SEHNR and CDR2 FQNEAQ (reference sequence). The V end lost 3 bases, the J end lost 2 bases, and 10 bases lay between the germline ends. This CDR3 contains 14 residues. CDR3 protein: CASSFLRTQETQYF. The CDR3 region has the DNA TGTGCCAGCAGCTTTCTCCGAACGCAAGAGACCCAGTACTTC.

The chain is built from TRBV12-3 or TRBV12-4 and TRBJ1-3; D remains ambiguous. This CDR3 spans 13 amino acids. V lost 4 bases, J lost 6 bases, and 10 bases lay in between. CDR3 DNA: TGTGCCAGCAGTTCGTCCCGGGCAAACACCATATATTTT. It codes for CASSSSRANTIYF.

This rearrangement joins TRBV20-1 to TRBJ1-1, with TRBD1 as a possible D gene (6 bases). Germline V lookup: CDR1 DFQATT, CDR2 SNEGSKA (reference sequence). There are 12 residues in the CDR3. Trimming shortened V by 4 bases and J by 11 bases, and 17 bases separated the two germline ends. CDR3 sequence (DNA): TGCAGTGCTACCCCGGGGGGCAGGGAGGCTTTCTTT. Residues: CSATPGGREAFF.

This clonotype has just a few counts. The genes are TRBV12-3 or TRBV12-4 and TRBJ1-5, with D uncertain. The CDR3 is 18 amino acids. Between the trimmed V and J ends, which lost 3 bases and 4 bases, there was a span of 22 bases. The CDR3 coding sequence is TGTGCCAGCAGTTTGGCCCTCGCGTTAAGGGAAGGGAATCAGCCCCAGCATTTT. This codes for CASSLALALREGNQPQHF.

This clonotype came up a few times. The rearrangement links TRBV10-3 to TRBJ2-7; D not resolved. V was clipped by 6 bases and J by 0 bases, with 15 bases between them. The germline V gene has CDR1 ENHRY and CDR2 SYGVKD. The CDR3 contains 15 residues. CDR3 loop: CAISNKDRSSYEQYF. CDR3 in DNA: TGTGCCATCAGCAACAAGGACCGAAGCTCCTACGAGCAGTACTTC.

The table lists this clonotype with many counts. The chain combines TRBV29-1 with TRBJ1-3; D is unresolved. CDR1 SQVTM and CDR2 ANQGSEA come from the germline V gene. This CDR3 is built from 13 residues. Trimming took 5 bases from V and 0 from J, leaving 8 bases between them. CDR3 amino acids: CSVPGTSGNTIYF. CDR3 coding DNA: TGCAGCGTTCCAGGTACCTCTGGAAACACCATATATTTT.

This clonotype was seen a handful of times. The rearrangement uses TRBV20-1 and TRBJ2-5; D is unclear. The germline V and J ends were trimmed by 6 bases and 5 bases, with 13 bases remaining between them. Germline V CDR1 and CDR2: DFQATT, SNEGSKA (reference sequence). The CDR3 is 12 amino acids. CDR3: CSASLRPETQYF. CDR3 DNA: TGCAGTGCCAGCCTAAGGCCCGAGACCCAGTACTTC.

The gene calls are TRBV12-3 or TRBV12-4 and TRBJ2-7; TRBD1 agrees at 12 bases. Unmatched junction bases numbered 7, after V lost 5 bases and J lost 5 bases. CDR3 length equals 15 residues. The CDR3 is CASSPWDRGLNEQYF. The CDR3 nucleotides read TGTGCCAGCAGTCCCTGGGACAGGGGGCTAAACGAGCAGTACTTC.

Of note for this clonotype: No conserved phenylalanine or tryptophan ends this CDR3, so it is likely a read error. The DNA is left out, because the CDR3 cannot be placed on it with certainty; the CDR3 is given as TCRdb lists it. The chain recombines TRBV11-2 with TRBJ2-1; the table's D call of TRBD1 was not tested on the DNA. Germline CDR1 is SGHAT and CDR2 is FQNNGV. The CDR3 is 11 amino acids in total, end residues counted. CDR3 in amino acids: CASSQGPLQLT.

In this sample, this clonotype turned up many times. The rearrangement uses TRBV5-6 and TRBJ1-6; possibly TRBD1 for D (6 bases). CDR1 is SGHDT and CDR2 is YYEEEE in the germline V gene. This CDR3 region has 16 residues. Trimming removed 4 bases from V and 0 bases from J, with 11 bases in between. In nucleotides, the CDR3 is TGTGCCAGCAGCACCAGGACAGTCTCCTATAATTCACCCCTCCACTTT. Its protein is CASSTRTVSYNSPLHF.

The chain uses TRBV29-1 and TRBJ2-7; D might be TRBD2 (5 bases). Germline lookup yields CDR1 SQVTM and CDR2 ANQGSEA. There are 12 residues in the CDR3. Trimming pared 4 bases from V and 0 bases from J, leaving 7 bases between. This CDR3 reads CSVGEGSYEQYF. CDR3 coding DNA: TGCAGCGTTGGTGAGGGCTCCTACGAGCAGTACTTC.

This clonotype was recorded many times. The genes are TRBV5-1 and TRBJ1-1; D remains ambiguous. Germline V gives CDR1 SGHRS, CDR2 YFSETQ. The CDR3 is 12 residues long. V lost 5 bases to trimming and J lost 1 base, with 6 bases between them. The CDR3 spells CASRQQNTEAFF. The CDR3 nucleotides are TGCGCCAGCAGGCAGCAGAACACTGAAGCTTTCTTT.

This clonotype was detected many times. The chain couples TRBV29-1 to TRBJ2-3, with D unresolved. Germline CDR1 SQVTM, CDR2 ANQGSEA. The CDR3 has 14 amino acids. V gave up 3 bases and J gave up 0 bases, with 10 bases separating them. DNA of the CDR3: TGCAGCGTTGACGGCAGGTCTAGCACAGATACGCAGTATTTT. Its protein product is CSVDGRSSTDTQYF.